The source of this T cell receptor (beta chain) is a study of T cell changes during pregnancy in multiple sclerosis. The CDR3 runs to 15 residues. Per germline, CDR1 SGHDN and CDR2 FVKESK. V was clipped by 1 base and J by 2 bases; unmatched bases: 4. Measured with immunoSEQ multiplex PCR; TCRdb has only the in-frame clones, and not every one. The profile shows about 93,000 clones, roughly 91% of them singletons. The sample here was peripheral blood, taken after pregnancy. The chain is built from TRBV14 and TRBJ2-7; TRBD1 agrees at 8 bases. The sequence was collected from a female donor in good health, enrolled as a control in a pregnancy study. CDR3 nucleotides: TGTGCCAGCAGCCAAGGGGGGACAGGTGCCTACGAGCAGTACTTC. Protein: CASSQGGTGAYEQYF.